Sequencing of this TCR beta chain was carried out in a study of monozygotic twins with inflammatory bowel disease. TCRdb reprocessed the 5' RACE reads; each CDR3 protein has one entry and no DNA is given. The sample data list around 400,000 distinct CDR3 sequences. Germline assignment: CDR1 KGHDR and CDR2 SFDVKD. CDR3 length: 18 residues. The chain couples TRBV24-1 to TRBJ2-1; the D gene TCRdb calls, TRBD2, cannot be checked with no DNA. This clonotype originated in a human donor with ulcerative colitis or Crohn's disease, or a healthy co-twin of an affected twin (not recorded which). The sequencing input was blood. CDR3 region: CATSDSSWTSGRVDEQFF.